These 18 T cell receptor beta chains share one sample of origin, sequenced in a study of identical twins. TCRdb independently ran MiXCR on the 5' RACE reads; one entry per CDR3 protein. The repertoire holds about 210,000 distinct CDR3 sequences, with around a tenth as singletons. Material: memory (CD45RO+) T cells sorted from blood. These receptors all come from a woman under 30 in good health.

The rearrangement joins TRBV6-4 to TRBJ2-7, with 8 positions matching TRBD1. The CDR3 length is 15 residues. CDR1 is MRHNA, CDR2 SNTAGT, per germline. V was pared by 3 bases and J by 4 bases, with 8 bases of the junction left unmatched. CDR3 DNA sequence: TGTGCCAGCAGTGAAGGGGGACAGGCGGGATACGAGCAGTACTTC. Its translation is CASSEGGQAGYEQYF.

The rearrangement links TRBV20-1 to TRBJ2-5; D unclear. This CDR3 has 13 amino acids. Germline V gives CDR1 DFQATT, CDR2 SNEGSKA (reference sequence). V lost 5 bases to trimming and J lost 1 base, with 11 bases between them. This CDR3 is CSAPGITQETQYF. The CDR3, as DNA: TGCAGTGCTCCTGGGATAACCCAAGAGACCCAGTACTTC.

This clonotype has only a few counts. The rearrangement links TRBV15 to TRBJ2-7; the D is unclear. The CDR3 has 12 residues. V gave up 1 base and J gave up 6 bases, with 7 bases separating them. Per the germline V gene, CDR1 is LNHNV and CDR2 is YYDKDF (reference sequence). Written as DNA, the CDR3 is TGTGCCACCAGCAGAGCTTGGGGCGAGCAGTACTTC. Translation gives CATSRAWGEQYF.

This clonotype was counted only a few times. CDR3: CASSLQPPGTEAFF. DNA of the CDR3: TGTGCCAGCAGCCTTCAGCCACCCGGCACTGAAGCTTTCTTT. The chain uses TRBV12-3 or TRBV12-4 and TRBJ1-1; D uncertain. V dropped 6 bases and J dropped 4 bases, with 15 bases sitting between them. The CDR3 length is 14 residues.

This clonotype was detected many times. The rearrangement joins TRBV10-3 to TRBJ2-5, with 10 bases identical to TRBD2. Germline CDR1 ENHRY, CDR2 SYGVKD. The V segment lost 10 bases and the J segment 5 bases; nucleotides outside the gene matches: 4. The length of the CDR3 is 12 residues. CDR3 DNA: TGTGCCACCGGGACTAGCGAGGAGACCCAGTACTTC. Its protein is CATGTSEETQYF.

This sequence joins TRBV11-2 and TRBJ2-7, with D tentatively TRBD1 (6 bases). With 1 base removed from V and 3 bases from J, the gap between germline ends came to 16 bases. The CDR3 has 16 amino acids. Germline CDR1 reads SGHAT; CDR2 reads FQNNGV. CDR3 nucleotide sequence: TGTGCCAGCAGCTTAGCTCTCGGACAGCCTGACTACGAGCAGTACTTC. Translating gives CASSLALGQPDYEQYF.

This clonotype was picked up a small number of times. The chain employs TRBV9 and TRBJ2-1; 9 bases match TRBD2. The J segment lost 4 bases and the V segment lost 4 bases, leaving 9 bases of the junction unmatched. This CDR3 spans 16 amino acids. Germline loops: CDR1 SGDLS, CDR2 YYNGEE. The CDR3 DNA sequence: TGTGCCAGCAGCCCGGACAGACTAGCGGAATACAATGAGCAGTTCTTC. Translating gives CASSPDRLAEYNEQFF.

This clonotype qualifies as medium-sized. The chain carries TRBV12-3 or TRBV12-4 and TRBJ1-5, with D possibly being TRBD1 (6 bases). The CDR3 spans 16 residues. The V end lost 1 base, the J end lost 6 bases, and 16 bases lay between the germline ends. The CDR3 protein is CASSLVWGRGGQPQHF. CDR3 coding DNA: TGTGCCAGCAGTTTAGTTTGGGGCAGGGGAGGTCAGCCCCAGCATTTT.

CDR3 DNA sequence: TGTGCCACCAGCAGAGATTTGGAATTGTCCTATGGCTACACCTTC. Translated, it gives CATSRDLELSYGYTF. The chain links TRBV15 to TRBJ1-2; D gene uncertain. Trimming shortened V by 0 bases and J by 4 bases, and 12 bases separated the two germline ends. CDR1 LNHNV and CDR2 YYDKDF come from the germline V gene (reference sequence). CDR3 size: 15 residues.

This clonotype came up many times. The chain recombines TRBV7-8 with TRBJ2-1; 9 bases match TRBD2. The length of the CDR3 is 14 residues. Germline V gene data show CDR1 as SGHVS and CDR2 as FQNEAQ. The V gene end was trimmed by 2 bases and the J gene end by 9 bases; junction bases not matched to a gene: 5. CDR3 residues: CASSLRREGVEQFF. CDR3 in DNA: TGTGCCAGCAGCTTAAGGCGGGAGGGTGTTGAGCAGTTCTTC.

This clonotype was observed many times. The chain's CDR3 is CASSPLALSSYEQYF. The CDR3 region has the DNA TGTGCCAGCAGCCCACTAGCGTTAAGCTCCTACGAGCAGTACTTC. J is TRBJ2-7 and V is TRBV11-2; 7 nucleotides line up with TRBD2. The CDR3 runs to 15 residues. Germline trimming cut 5 bases from V and 0 bases from J; bases unmatched to any gene: 7. The V gene's germline CDR1 is SGHAT and CDR2 FQNNGV.

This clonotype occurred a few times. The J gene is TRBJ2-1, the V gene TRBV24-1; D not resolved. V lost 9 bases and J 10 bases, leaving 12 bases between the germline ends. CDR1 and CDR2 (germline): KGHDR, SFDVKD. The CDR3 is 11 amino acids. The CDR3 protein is CATGKEGEQFF. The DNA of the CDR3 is TGTGCCACCGGGAAGGAAGGGGAGCAGTTCTTC.

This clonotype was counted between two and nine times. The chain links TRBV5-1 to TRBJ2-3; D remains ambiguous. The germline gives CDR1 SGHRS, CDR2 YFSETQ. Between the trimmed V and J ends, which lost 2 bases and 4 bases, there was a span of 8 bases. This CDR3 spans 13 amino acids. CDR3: CASSLVDADTQYF. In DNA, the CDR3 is TGCGCCAGCAGCTTAGTTGATGCAGATACGCAGTATTTT.

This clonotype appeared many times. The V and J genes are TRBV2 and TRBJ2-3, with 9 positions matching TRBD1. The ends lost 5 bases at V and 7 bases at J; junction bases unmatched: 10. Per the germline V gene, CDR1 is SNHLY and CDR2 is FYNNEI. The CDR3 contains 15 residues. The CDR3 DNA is TGTGCCAGCAGTAACGGACAGGGGCTAATGAATACGCAGTATTTT. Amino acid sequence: CASSNGQGLMNTQYF.

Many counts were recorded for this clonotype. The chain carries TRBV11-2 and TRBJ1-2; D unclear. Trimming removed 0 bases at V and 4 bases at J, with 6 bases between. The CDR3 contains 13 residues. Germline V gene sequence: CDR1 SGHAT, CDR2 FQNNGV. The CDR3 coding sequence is TGTGCCAGCAGCTTAGATGTGGTCTATGGCTACACCTTC. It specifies CASSLDVVYGYTF.

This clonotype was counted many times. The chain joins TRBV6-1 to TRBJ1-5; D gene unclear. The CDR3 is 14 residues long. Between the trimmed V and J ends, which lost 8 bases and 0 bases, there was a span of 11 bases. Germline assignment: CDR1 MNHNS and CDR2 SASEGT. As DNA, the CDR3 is TGTGCCAGCTCCGTAGTCCTTAGCAATCAGCCCCAGCATTTT. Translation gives CASSVVLSNQPQHF.

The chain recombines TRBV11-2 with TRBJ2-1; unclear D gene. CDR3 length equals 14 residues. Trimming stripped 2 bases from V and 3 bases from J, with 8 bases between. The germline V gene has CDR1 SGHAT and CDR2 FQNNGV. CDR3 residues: CASSLKQYYNEQFF. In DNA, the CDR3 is TGTGCCAGCAGCTTAAAACAATACTACAATGAGCAGTTCTTC.

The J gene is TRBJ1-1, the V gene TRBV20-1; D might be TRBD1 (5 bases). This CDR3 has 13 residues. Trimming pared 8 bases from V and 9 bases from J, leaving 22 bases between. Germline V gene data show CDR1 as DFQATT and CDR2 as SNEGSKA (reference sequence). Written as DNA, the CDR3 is TGCAGTACCCGGCAGGGCTGGTTTCCGAAAGCTTTCTTT. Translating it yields CSTRQGWFPKAFF.